The 27 T cell receptor beta chains below all came from one sample that was sequenced in a study of blood T cell repertoires in COVID-19. Sequencing used immunoSEQ multiplex PCR; TCRdb keeps in-frame clones, though not all of them. The table has about 270,000 clones, around 93% seen once. Sequencing used PBMCs or T cells enriched from blood (not recorded which). These receptors came from a man aged 35-49 years who had been exposed to COVID-19.

The chain couples TRBV5-6 to TRBJ1-3, with D perhaps matching TRBD1 (6 bases). V lost 4 bases to trimming and J lost 1 base, with 15 bases between them. This CDR3 contains 16 residues. Germline V lookup: CDR1 SGHDT, CDR2 YYEEEE. The CDR3 is CASSLPRGGSGNTIYF. The CDR3 nucleotides are TGTGCCAGCAGCCTCCCCAGGGGAGGGTCTGGAAACACCATATATTTT.

This chain joins TRBV6-5 and TRBJ2-7; 7 nucleotides align to TRBD1. Germline CDR1 reads MNHEY; CDR2 reads SVGAGI. The V and J ends lost 6 bases and 3 bases, in that order; junction bases with no gene match: 5. CDR3 length: 13 amino acids. The CDR3 loop reads CASRSGTDYEQYF. The CDR3 DNA follows: TGTGCCAGCAGATCCGGGACAGACTACGAGCAGTACTTC.

The CDR3 bases are TGTGCCACCAGTGATTTAGGCCTAGCGGGAGTATTGTATTTT. Its translation: CATSDLGLAGVLYF. The V call is TRBV24-1, the J call TRBJ2-3; 10 bases line up with TRBD2. The CDR3 length is 14 residues. CDR1 and CDR2 from the germline V gene are KGHDR and SFDVKD. V lost 1 base, J lost 14 bases, and 8 bases stayed unmatched.

The chain is built from TRBV20-1 and TRBJ2-7, with D uncertain. CDR1 and CDR2 from the germline V gene are DFQATT and SNEGSKA (reference sequence). The length of the CDR3 is 11 residues. V shed 6 bases and J shed 0 bases, with 6 bases lying between them. CDR3 region: CSAPLSYEQYF. As DNA, the CDR3 is TGCAGTGCCCCCCTCTCCTACGAGCAGTACTTC.

V usage is TRBV6-5 and J usage is TRBJ2-6, with 7 bases identical to TRBD1. The ends lost 4 bases at V and 1 base at J; junction bases unmatched: 1. The CDR3 spans 15 residues. CDR1 and CDR2 from the germline V gene are MNHEY and SVGAGI. The CDR3 bases are TGTGCCAGCAGTTCAGGGGGATCTGGGGCCAACGTCCTGACTTTC. It codes for CASSSGGSGANVLTF.

The genes are TRBV27 and TRBJ2-7; D is perhaps TRBD1 (6 bases). V lost 5 bases and J lost 7, with 15 bases in between. CDR1 MNHEY and CDR2 SMNVEV come from the germline V gene (reference sequence). This CDR3 contains 13 residues. The CDR3 reads CASSPRDILEQYF. The CDR3 coding sequence is TGTGCCAGCAGTCCCCGGGACATTTTAGAGCAGTACTTC.

This sequence joins TRBV6-1 and TRBJ1-2; D remains ambiguous. This CDR3 has 13 amino acids. Germline V CDR1 and CDR2: MNHNS, SASEGT. Trimming left V 1 base short and J 5 bases short, with 8 bases between. The CDR3 DNA sequence: TGTGCCAGCAGTGAAGGTTTGAGATATGGCTACACCTTC. Protein sequence: CASSEGLRYGYTF.

The chain links TRBV12-3 or TRBV12-4 to TRBJ1-5; 10 bases are a match to TRBD1. Unmatched junction bases numbered 3, after V lost 6 bases and J lost 7 bases. The CDR3 contains 13 residues. DNA for the CDR3: TGTGCCAGCAGGGGGACAGGGGAGCAGCCCCAGCATTTT. Translation: CASRGTGEQPQHF.

This rearrangement joins TRBV11-3 to TRBJ1-1; no firm D call. Looked up from germline, CDR1 is SGHNT and CDR2 is YENEEA. This CDR3 is built from 14 residues. Trimming pared 0 bases from V and 8 bases from J, leaving 13 bases between. CDR3 DNA sequence: TGTGCCAGCAGCTTAGATCAGAGGGCGCCGGAAGCTTTCTTT. Translated, it gives CASSLDQRAPEAFF.

This chain uses TRBV7-6 with TRBJ2-1, with a possible D match to TRBD2 (5 bases). The CDR3 runs to 13 residues. Looked up from germline, CDR1 is SGHVS and CDR2 is FNYEAQ. V was cut by 5 bases and J by 6 bases, with 11 bases left in between. This CDR3 is CASSLDSSNEQFF. The CDR3 nucleotides are TGTGCCAGCAGCCTGGACTCAAGCAATGAGCAGTTCTTC.

The chain uses TRBV9 and TRBJ2-7; no definite D call. Trimming shortened V by 4 bases and J by 3 bases, and 17 bases separated the two germline ends. CDR3 length equals 15 residues. Germline lookup yields CDR1 SGDLS and CDR2 YYNGEE. CDR3 bases: TGTGCCAGCAGCCGAGACTGGTCAGACTTCTACGAGCAGTACTTC. Protein product: CASSRDWSDFYEQYF.

The V gene is TRBV18, the J gene TRBJ1-3; D remains unclear. This CDR3 has 13 residues. Germline V gene lookup returns CDR1 KGHSH and CDR2 LQKENI. Trimming shortened V by 5 bases and J by 1 base, and 6 bases separated the two germline ends. CDR3 sequence reads: CASSEGSGNTIYF. DNA of the CDR3: TGTGCCAGCTCAGAGGGATCTGGAAACACCATATATTTT.

This clone was detected only a few times. The V and J genes are TRBV28 and TRBJ2-3; TRBD2 might be the D (5 bases). The CDR3 covers 12 residues. Germline loops: CDR1 MDHEN, CDR2 SYDVKM. V lost 6 bases and J 8 bases, leaving 12 bases between the germline ends. Written as DNA, the CDR3 is TGTGCCAGCAGCCCACTAGTGGGTACGCAGTATTTT. This translates into CASSPLVGTQYF.

V and J are TRBV7-9 and TRBJ2-1; 9 bases are shared with TRBD1. Germline assignment: CDR1 SEHNR and CDR2 FQNEAQ (reference sequence). The CDR3 contains 15 residues. With 5 bases clipped from V and 6 bases from J, the junction kept 8 bases outside the gene matches. The CDR3 DNA sequence: TGTGCCAGCAGCCCGGGACAGGGAGGGAGCAATGAGCAGTTCTTC. It translates to CASSPGQGGSNEQFF.

The chain employs TRBV7-2 and TRBJ2-3, with D unresolved. The V gene lost 5 bases and the J gene lost 5 bases, with 11 bases spanning the gap. CDR1 is SGHTA, CDR2 FQGNSA, per germline. The CDR3 consists of 13 residues. This CDR3 is CASSTGHRDTQYF. The DNA for the CDR3 is TGTGCCAGCAGCACCGGTCATAGAGATACGCAGTATTTT.

This chain connects TRBV27 to TRBJ1-5, with D tentatively TRBD1 (6 bases). The V gene lost 6 bases and the J gene lost 1 base, with 16 bases spanning the gap. The CDR3 runs to 16 residues. The germline V gene has CDR1 MNHEY and CDR2 SMNVEV (reference sequence). The CDR3: CASRTMVGASNQPQHF. For the CDR3, the DNA is TGTGCCAGCAGAACCATGGTGGGGGCCAGCAATCAGCCCCAGCATTTT.

The genes are TRBV11-3 and TRBJ1-3; TRBD1 matches 7 bases. V shed 5 bases and J 8 bases; nucleotides not matched to a gene: 12. The length of the CDR3 is 15 residues. Germline V gene data show CDR1 as SGHNT and CDR2 as YENEEA. CDR3 nucleotide sequence: TGTGCCAGCAGCGCGACAGGGTATGGAGGGGACACCATATATTTT. It specifies CASSATGYGGDTIYF.

The J gene is TRBJ1-1, the V gene TRBV9; 11 bases agree with TRBD1. The CDR3 has 14 amino acids. The trim removed 4 bases at V and 8 bases at J, leaving 7 bases unmatched. Germline lookup yields CDR1 SGDLS and CDR2 YYNGEE. CDR3 bases: TGTGCCAGCAGCTCCGGACAGGGGGCATCCGAAGCTTTCTTT. The encoded protein is CASSSGQGASEAFF.

The chain carries TRBV12-3 or TRBV12-4 and TRBJ1-1; tentatively, D is TRBD1 (5 bases). V lost 7 bases, J lost 2 bases, and 11 bases lay in between. The CDR3 covers 13 residues. The CDR3 is CASIGQPNTEAFF. CDR3 DNA sequence: TGTGCCAGCATCGGACAACCAAACACTGAAGCTTTCTTT.

As DNA, the CDR3 is TGTGCCATCAGTGAGTTATGGGGGGGGAAACAGCCCCAGCATTTT. This translates into CAISELWGGKQPQHF. V gene TRBV10-3 combines with J gene TRBJ1-5, with TRBD1 as a possible D gene (5 bases). V was clipped by 1 base and J by 7 bases, with 14 bases between them. The CDR3 contains 15 residues. The germline V gene has CDR1 ENHRY and CDR2 SYGVKD.

The count of this clone is one. The rearrangement links TRBV6-1 to TRBJ2-7; TRBD1 aligns across 9 bases. V shed 2 bases and J 3 bases; nucleotides not matched to a gene: 8. This CDR3 contains 16 residues. Germline V gives CDR1 MNHNS, CDR2 SASEGT. CDR3 DNA sequence: TGTGCCAGCAGTGAAACCCGGGACAGGGCCTTCTACGAGCAGTACTTC. This codes for CASSETRDRAFYEQYF.

The chain employs TRBV29-1 and TRBJ2-7; the match to TRBD1 covers 10 bases. The V gene's germline CDR1 is SQVTM and CDR2 ANQGSEA. The CDR3 spans 16 residues. V gave up 3 bases and J gave up 5 bases; unmatched junction bases: 13. CDR3 sequence reads: CSVEGRRDRGSNEQYF. DNA for the CDR3: TGCAGCGTTGAGGGTCGCCGGGACAGGGGATCCAACGAGCAGTACTTC.

The CDR3 spells CASSKTVQDDRARGYTF. CDR3 coding DNA: TGTGCCAGCAGCAAAACGGTGCAAGACGACAGAGCTAGGGGCTACACCTTC. This chain uses TRBV21-1 with TRBJ1-2; the table's D call of TRBD1 was not tested on the DNA. TRBV21-1 is a pseudogene. The CDR3 is 17 residues long.

This clone occurred a few times. The chain employs TRBV28 and TRBJ1-2; a weak D match, TRBD1 (6 bases). Germline V gene lookup returns CDR1 MDHEN and CDR2 SYDVKM. The CDR3 totals 13 residues. V was clipped by 6 bases and J by 8 bases, with 16 bases between them. CDR3 DNA: TGTGCCAGCAGCAATGAACAGGGACACGGCTACACCTTC. It specifies CASSNEQGHGYTF.

The genes are TRBV7-2 and TRBJ1-1; no clear D. Trimming took off 3 bases at V and 1 base at J, with 9 bases between the two ends. This CDR3 spans 14 amino acids. Germline V gives CDR1 SGHTA, CDR2 FQGNSA. CDR3 sequence (DNA): TGTGCCAGCAGCTTTTTTGGGCAGAACACTGAAGCTTTCTTT. Translation gives CASSFFGQNTEAFF. Combining the CDR3 with reference TRBV7-2 and TRBJ1-1 gives the whole variable domain GAGVSQSPSNKVTEKGKDVELRCDPISGHTALYWYRQSLGQGLEFLIYFQGNSAPDKSGLPSDRFSAERTGGSVSTLTIQRTQQEDSAVYLCASSFFGQNTEAFFGQGTRLTVV.

The rearrangement links TRBV6-4 to TRBJ2-1; 14 bases are a match to TRBD2. Germline CDR1 MRHNA, CDR2 SNTAGT. This CDR3 has 14 amino acids. V was pared by 6 bases and J by 8 bases, with 3 bases of the junction left unmatched. The CDR3 nucleotides read TGTGCCAGCAGAGGGACTAGCGGGAGCGATGAGCAGTTCTTC. Amino acids: CASRGTSGSDEQFF.

This chain links TRBV28 with TRBJ1-1; the D is unclear. V lost 8 bases, J lost 5 bases, and 15 bases lay in between. The CDR3 contains 13 residues. Germline CDR1 MDHEN, CDR2 SYDVKM. CDR3 amino acids: CASVGRASTEAFF. The DNA for the CDR3 is TGTGCCAGCGTCGGGAGGGCGAGTACTGAAGCTTTCTTT.